This T cell receptor beta chain appears in the sequencing data of a study of post-analysis software for immune sequencing data. About the study: There were relapsing-remitting, secondary progressive and progressive-relapsing multiple sclerosis among the disease courses included. Study-level points and caveats: Patients with multiple sclerosis recorded significantly lower normalized Chao1 diversity than controls, the study found. Under F measure analysis, samples from one preparation batch co-clustered strongly. TRBV5-6, TRBV5-1 and TRBV20-1 were among several TRBV segments more frequent in patients than controls.

V was pared by 6 bases and J by 6 bases, with 14 bases between. The CDR3 is 13 residues long. Germline-derived CDR1 and CDR2 are SGDLS and YYNGEE. About this clonotype itself: What it recognizes is unknown.

TCR beta cDNA libraries included unique molecular identifiers. Using its own MiXCR run on the PCR reads, TCRdb lists one record per CDR3 protein. This sample yields almost 700,000 distinct CDR3 sequences, of which approximately 59% are seen a single time; approximately 10% belongs to the top ten. Sequenced: blood. The V call is TRBV9, the J call TRBJ2-3; D is ambiguous. The TCR was taken from a girl aged 2 to 9 with multiple sclerosis. CDR3: CASTAPRADTQYF. CDR3 DNA sequence: TGTGCCAGCACAGCACCAAGAGCGGATACGCAGTATTTT.